A selection of T cell receptor beta chains follows, all from one sample in a study of blood T cell repertoires in COVID-19. TCRdb keeps only in-frame clones here, not all; method: immunoSEQ multiplex PCR. The sample lists fewer than 25,000 clones, about nine tenths occurring once. Material: peripheral blood. These receptors all stem from a man in his fifties with active COVID-19. Both conserved end residues are part of each CDR3. The D gene is left open where the match is weak. Not all rows give a size; the values are once, few, many and, for expanded clones, a class.

clone_size	v_call	j_call	d_call	cdr3_aa	cdr3_nt
NA	TRBV6-5	TRBJ1-2	NA	CASSYSGRGGYTF	TGTGCCAGCAGTTACTCAGGGAGGGGTGGCTACACCTTC
few	TRBV7-9	TRBJ1-5	TRBD1	CASSLTGGGQPQHF	TGTGCCAGCAGCCTCACAGGGGGAGGTCAGCCCCAGCATTTT
NA	TRBV9	TRBJ2-1	NA	CASSVGGTNNEQFF	TGTGCCAGCAGCGTAGGAGGGACAAACAATGAGCAGTTCTTC
NA	TRBV7-7	TRBJ2-1	TRBD2	CASSGAGTSGGFHNEQFF	TGTGCTAGCAGCGGAGCCGGGACTAGCGGGGGGTTCCACAATGAGCAGTTCTTC
few	TRBV5-1	TRBJ2-1	NA	CASSVLTYNEQFF	TGCGCCAGCTCCGTTTTAACCTACAATGAGCAGTTCTTC
NA	TRBV7-9	TRBJ2-3	TRBD2	CASSWGGPSSTDTQYF	TGTGCCAGCAGCTGGGGGGGACCCTCTAGCACAGATACGCAGTATTTT
NA	TRBV10-1	TRBJ2-7	NA	CASSPNDKYEQYF	TGCGCCAGCAGTCCTAATGACAAGTACGAGCAGTACTTC
NA	TRBV28	TRBJ2-2	NA	CASSLVGGSGTGELFF	TGTGCCAGCAGTTTAGTCGGGGGTTCGGGCACCGGGGAGCTGTTTTTT
few	TRBV27	TRBJ1-2	TRBD1	CASSSLRTGFNYGYTF	TGTGCCAGCAGTTCTCTCCGGACAGGCTTTAACTATGGCTACACCTTC
NA	TRBV28	TRBJ2-7	NA	CASQADYEQYF	TGTGCCAGCCAGGCAGACTACGAGCAGTACTTC
NA	TRBV6-2/TRBV6-3	TRBJ2-7	TRBD2	CASSYSVRGDLEQYF	TGTGCCAGCAGTTACTCTGTGCGGGGGGATCTCGAGCAGTACTTC
NA	TRBV6-1	TRBJ2-7	TRBD1	CASSAYGTGDSYEQYF	TGTGCCAGCAGTGCATACGGGACAGGGGATTCCTACGAGCAGTACTTC
NA	TRBV5-4	TRBJ2-1	TRBD2	CASRLAGSYNEQFF	TGTGCCAGCAGACTAGCGGGTTCCTACAATGAGCAGTTCTTC
NA	TRBV2	TRBJ2-2	NA	CASNFQAYTGELFF	TGTGCCAGCAACTTCCAGGCTTACACCGGGGAGCTGTTTTTT
medium-sized	TRBV5-1	TRBJ2-7	TRBD1	CASTGTGWSEQYF	TGCGCCAGCACCGGGACAGGGTGGTCCGAGCAGTACTTC
NA	TRBV7-3	TRBJ2-1	TRBD2	CASSPRGLAGGNEQFF	TGTGCCAGCAGCCCACGGGGACTAGCGGGAGGGAATGAGCAGTTCTTC
NA	TRBV6-5	TRBJ1-1	NA	CASSYSRGTRAFF	TGTGCCAGCAGTTACTCGAGAGGGACTAGAGCTTTCTTT
once	TRBV7-2	TRBJ2-7	NA	CASSPGIRIGYEQYF	TGTGCCAGCAGCCCGGGGATCCGAATCGGGTACGAGCAGTACTTC
NA	TRBV4-3	TRBJ1-1	NA	CASSQGRGYTEAFF	TGCGCCAGCAGCCAAGGACGCGGATACACTGAAGCTTTCTTT
NA	TRBV21-1	TRBJ2-7	NA	CASSTPTGGGCYEQYF	TGTGCCAGCAGCACACCCACAGGGGGCGGCTGTTACGAGCAGTACTTC
NA	TRBV7-2	TRBJ2-7	NA	CASSSFRGEQYF	TGTGCCAGCAGCTCCTTTAGGGGGGAGCAGTACTTC
NA	TRBV4-2	TRBJ1-5	TRBD1	CASSQVLTGASNQPQHF	TGTGCCAGCAGCCAAGTTCTCACAGGGGCTAGCAATCAGCCCCAGCATTTT
once	TRBV7-2	TRBJ1-3	NA	CASSMRGLTGNTIYF	TGTGCCAGCAGTATGCGGGGATTAACTGGAAACACCATATATTTT
NA	TRBV5-5	TRBJ2-7	TRBD2	CASSLGGGPSHEQYF	TGTGCCAGCAGCTTGGGGGGAGGGCCCTCCCACGAGCAGTACTTC
NA	TRBV6-6	TRBJ1-1	TRBD1	CASIPLGTGGGTEAFF	TGTGCCAGCATTCCACTCGGGACAGGGGGCGGCACTGAAGCTTTCTTT
NA	TRBV5-4	TRBJ1-1	TRBD1	CASSKGTGWSTEAFF	TGTGCCAGCAGCAAGGGGACAGGTTGGAGCACTGAAGCTTTCTTT
NA	TRBV18	TRBJ2-2	TRBD2	CASSRKGASGTEGTGELFF	TGTGCCAGCTCCCGCAAAGGGGCTAGCGGGACCGAGGGCACCGGGGAGCTGTTTTTT
few	TRBV7-9	TRBJ2-4	TRBD2	CASSLARGNIQYF	TGTGCCAGCAGCTTAGCGCGGGGGAACATTCAGTACTTC
NA	TRBV6-6	TRBJ1-6	NA	CASSDTENSPLHF	TGTGCCAGCAGTGATACAGAGAATTCACCCCTCCACTTT
NA	TRBV12-3/TRBV12-4	TRBJ2-5	NA	CASSLRETQYF	TGTGCCAGCAGTTTGAGGGAGACCCAGTACTTC
NA	TRBV4-1	TRBJ1-4	TRBD1	CASSGQGTEKLFF	TGCGCCAGCAGCGGACAGGGGACCGAAAAACTGTTTTTT
NA	TRBV7-3	TRBJ2-3	TRBD1	CASSPDRARTDTQYF	TGTGCCAGCAGCCCGGACAGGGCCCGCACAGATACGCAGTATTTT
NA	TRBV28	TRBJ1-2	NA	CASSLGGLNMGYTF	TGTGCCAGCAGTCTAGGCGGCTTGAATATGGGCTACACCTTC
NA	TRBV11-2	TRBJ1-1	TRBD1	CASSFGTVNTEAFF	TGTGCCAGCAGCTTCGGGACAGTGAACACTGAAGCTTTCTTT
NA	TRBV29-1	TRBJ1-6	NA	CSASRGENSPLHF	TGCAGCGCAAGCAGGGGCGAGAATTCACCCCTCCACTTT
NA	TRBV5-1	TRBJ2-5	TRBD2	CASSLVAGGPETQYF	TGCGCCAGCAGCTTGGTAGCGGGAGGGCCAGAGACCCAGTACTTC
NA	TRBV6-2/TRBV6-3	TRBJ2-7	TRBD1	CASSRTGTGSDEQYF	TGTGCCAGCAGTAGGACCGGGACAGGGTCCGACGAGCAGTACTTC
NA	TRBV2	TRBJ2-4	NA	CASSGETVNIQYF	TGTGCCAGCAGTGGGGAGACGGTCAACATTCAGTACTTC
NA	TRBV14	TRBJ2-7	TRBD1	CASSQDYRTGYLEQYF	TGTGCCAGCAGCCAAGATTACAGGACAGGGTACTTAGAGCAGTACTTC
few	TRBV6-4	TRBJ2-1	NA	CASSPTGTGGNEQFF	TGTGCCAGCAGTCCCACCGGGACTGGGGGGAATGAGCAGTTCTTC
NA	TRBV27	TRBJ1-1	TRBD1	CASSFVGIGGKAFF	TGTGCCAGCAGTTTCGTTGGGATAGGGGGCAAAGCTTTCTTT
NA	TRBV5-4	TRBJ2-3	NA	CASSSVGAGTDTQYF	TGTGCCAGCAGCTCGGTGGGGGCGGGCACAGATACGCAGTATTTT
NA	TRBV5-4	TRBJ1-6	NA	CASSSTDVSPLHF	TGTGCCAGCAGCTCGACAGACGTGTCACCCCTCCACTTT
NA	TRBV5-1	TRBJ1-2	NA	CASSASGDYGYTF	TGCGCCAGCAGCGCGTCGGGGGACTATGGCTACACCTTC
NA	TRBV3-1/TRBV3-2	TRBJ2-6	TRBD1	CASSPLRDRARGANVLTF	TGTGCCAGCAGCCCCCTCCGGGACAGGGCCAGAGGGGCCAACGTCCTGACTTTC
NA	TRBV7-3	TRBJ2-1	TRBD2	CASSAPGGGQFF	TGTGCCAGCAGCGCCCCGGGGGGAGGGCAGTTCTTC
few	TRBV6-5	TRBJ1-6	NA	CASSSGYPGSPLHF	TGTGCCAGCAGTTCAGGCTACCCTGGATCACCCCTCCACTTT
NA	TRBV20-1	TRBJ1-5	TRBD1	CSASSWTGGRDQPQHF	TGCAGTGCTAGTTCCTGGACAGGGGGTCGGGATCAGCCCCAGCATTTT
NA	TRBV7-2	TRBJ1-1	NA	CASSLQILGTEAFF	TGTGCCAGCAGCCTACAGATATTGGGTACTGAAGCTTTCTTT
NA	TRBV12-3/TRBV12-4	TRBJ1-3	TRBD1	CASSSDRENTIYF	TGTGCCAGCAGCTCAGACAGGGAAAACACCATATATTTT
few	TRBV5-1	TRBJ2-3	NA	CASSPDEGSTQYF	TGCGCCAGCAGCCCGGACGAGGGAAGTACGCAGTATTTT
NA	TRBV14	TRBJ2-3	TRBD1	CASSLRTGSWSKTDTQYF	TGTGCCAGCAGCCTTAGGACAGGGAGCTGGTCCAAGACAGATACGCAGTATTTT
NA	TRBV10-3	TRBJ1-5	NA	CAINPGPMDPQHF	TGTGCCATTAACCCAGGCCCTATGGATCCCCAGCATTTT
NA	TRBV5-5	TRBJ2-4	NA	CASSLLPQGPLAKNIQYF	TGTGCCAGCAGCTTGCTCCCGCAGGGGCCCCTAGCCAAAAACATTCAGTACTTC
NA	TRBV2	TRBJ1-1	NA	CASSPGQGKETEAFF	TGTGCCAGCAGTCCAGGGCAGGGAAAGGAGACTGAAGCTTTCTTT
once	TRBV7-4	TRBJ2-7	TRBD2	CASSCDPSGRSSYEQYF	TGTGCCAGCAGTTGCGACCCTAGCGGGAGGAGCTCCTACGAGCAGTACTTC
few	TRBV6-2/TRBV6-3	TRBJ1-2	NA	CASSYSGVFYGYTF	TGTGCCAGCAGTTACAGCGGGGTTTTCTATGGCTACACCTTC
few	TRBV6-5	TRBJ2-7	NA	CASRRQDEGGEQYF	TGTGCCAGCAGAAGACAGGACGAAGGCGGCGAGCAGTACTTC
NA	TRBV7-2	TRBJ1-5	NA	CASSVRVSNQPQHF	TGTGCCAGCAGCGTCCGGGTTTCAAATCAGCCCCAGCATTTT